These 5 T cell receptor beta chains were sequenced from one sample in a study of neurological immune-mediated disorders. In TCRdb, the 5' RACE reads were re-called with MiXCR into one record per CDR3 protein. The table shows some 24,000 distinct CDR3 sequences, with over 5% occurring only once. Source material: PBMCs. The receptors were sampled from a woman in her 40s in good health.

V gene TRBV19 combines with J gene TRBJ2-7; 13 nucleotides agree with TRBD2. This CDR3 is built from 14 residues. V shed 5 bases and J 7 bases; nucleotides not matched to a gene: 5. Germline loops: CDR1 LNHDA, CDR2 SQIVND (reference sequence). CDR3 loop: CASSWTSGRGEQYF. CDR3 sequence (DNA): TGTGCCAGTAGTTGGACTAGCGGGAGAGGGGAGCAGTACTTC.

A few counts support this clonotype. CDR3: CSAGFGTLNTEAFF. DNA of the CDR3: TGCAGTGCTGGATTCGGGACATTGAACACTGAAGCTTTCTTT. The V and J genes are TRBV20-1 and TRBJ1-1; possible D gene TRBD1, 6 bases. CDR1 and CDR2 from the germline V gene are DFQATT and SNEGSKA (reference sequence). The CDR3 has 14 amino acids. V lost 5 bases and J 0 bases, leaving 13 bases between the germline ends.

The gene calls are TRBV6-2 or TRBV6-3 and TRBJ1-1, with D possibly TRBD1 on 5 matching bases. This CDR3 region has 15 residues. CDR1 is MNHEY, CDR2 SVGEGT, per germline. Trimming pared 2 bases from V and 4 bases from J, leaving 14 bases between. In DNA form, the CDR3 reads TGTGCCAGCAGTTACCAGGGAGGGAGAGCCACTGAAGCTTTCTTT. This sequence encodes CASSYQGGRATEAFF.

This clonotype appeared many times. This chain joins TRBV18 and TRBJ2-7; 9 nucleotides line up with TRBD1. V lost 3 bases to trimming and J lost 5 bases; unmatched junction nucleotides: 5. The CDR3 has 14 residues. Germline-derived CDR1 and CDR2 are KGHSH and LQKENI. The CDR3, as DNA: TGTGCCAGCTCACCGGGGACAGGGAAGAACGAGCAGTACTTC. Protein: CASSPGTGKNEQYF.

This clonotype has ten or more counts. V is TRBV20-1 and J is TRBJ2-4, with D perhaps TRBD1 (6 bases). Germline CDR1 and CDR2: DFQATT and SNEGSKA (reference sequence). V dropped 0 bases and J dropped 3 bases, with 9 bases sitting between them. CDR3 length: 14 residues. DNA of the CDR3: TGCAGTGCTAGAGATCGAGGGGGCAAAAACATTCAGTACTTC. This encodes CSARDRGGKNIQYF.